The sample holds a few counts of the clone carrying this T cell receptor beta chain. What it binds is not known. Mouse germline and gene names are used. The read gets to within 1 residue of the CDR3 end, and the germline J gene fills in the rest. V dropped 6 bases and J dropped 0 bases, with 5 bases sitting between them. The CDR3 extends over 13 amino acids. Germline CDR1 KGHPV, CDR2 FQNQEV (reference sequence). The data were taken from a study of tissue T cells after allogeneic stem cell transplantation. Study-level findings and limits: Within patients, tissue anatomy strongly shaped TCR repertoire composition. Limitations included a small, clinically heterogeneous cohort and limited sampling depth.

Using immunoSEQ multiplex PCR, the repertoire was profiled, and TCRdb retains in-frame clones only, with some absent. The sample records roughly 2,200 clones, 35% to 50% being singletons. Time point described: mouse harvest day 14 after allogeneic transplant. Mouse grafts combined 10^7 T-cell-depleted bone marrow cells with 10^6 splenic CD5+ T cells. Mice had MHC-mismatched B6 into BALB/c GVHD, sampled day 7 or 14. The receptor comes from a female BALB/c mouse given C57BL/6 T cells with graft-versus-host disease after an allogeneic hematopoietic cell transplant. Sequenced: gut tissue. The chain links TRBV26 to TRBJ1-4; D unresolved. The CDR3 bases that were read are TGTGCCAGCAGGAGTATTTCCAACGAAAGATTATTT. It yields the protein CASRSISNERLF. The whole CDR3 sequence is CASRSISNERLFF. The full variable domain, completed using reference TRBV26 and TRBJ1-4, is NSKVIQTPRYLVKGQGQKAKMRCIPEKGHPVVFWYQQNKNNEFKFLINFQNQEVLQQIDMTEKRFSAECPSNSPCSLEIQSSEAGDSALYLCASRSISNERLFFGHGTKLSVL.